This T cell receptor (beta chain) was obtained from a study of blood T cell repertoires in COVID-19. Sequencing was performed with immunoSEQ multiplex PCR; in TCRdb, only in-frame clones are kept and a portion is missing. Counted here are about 250,000 clones, approximately 82% occurring once; the ten biggest clones make up roughly 5%. CDR3 length: 15 residues. Trimming pared 0 bases from V and 2 bases from J, leaving 10 bases between. The germline gives CDR1 LGHDT, CDR2 YNNKEL (reference sequence). This clonotype was obtained from a man older than 75 with acute or convalescent COVID-19. This chain links TRBV3-1 (or the pseudogene TRBV3-2) with TRBJ1-1, with D unclear. Specimen: peripheral blood. The CDR3 DNA reads as TGTGCCAGCAGCCAAGAGTTGCGGGCAAACACTGAAGCTTTCTTT. Translated, it gives CASSQELRANTEAFF.